A selection of T cell receptor beta chains follows, all from one sample in a study of beta chain features in type 1 diabetes. TCRdb's copy holds only in-frame clones and misses some; the assay was immunoSEQ multiplex PCR. This table holds some 140,000 clones, about 10% found once. Material for sequencing was central memory CD4+ T cells from blood. Receptors were obtained from a man in his thirties or forties with type 1 diabetes. The conserved cysteine and the conserved F or W are not part of the CDR3 here.

V	J	CDR3
TRBV25-1	TRBJ1-1	ASSDSRGNTEAF
TRBV5-1	TRBJ2-3	ASSFGRGIDTQY
TRBV5-4	TRBJ1-2	ASSPSDRKGGYT
TRBV2	TRBJ1-1	ASTLVRLNTEAF
TRBV9	TRBJ2-3	ASSVGTSGGSDTQY
TRBV5-1	TRBJ2-5	ASNTGGVQETQY
TRBV4-2	TRBJ1-1	ASSPRQGVETEAF
TRBV7-9	TRBJ2-4	ASSLGAGLAKNIQY
TRBV5-1	TRBJ2-2	ASSVQSTGELF
TRBV6-5	TRBJ1-4	ASGTGGEDEKLF
TRBV11-2	TRBJ2-3	ASSPTGGGVDTQY
TRBV7-8	TRBJ2-3	ASSGQGVSDTQY
TRBV28	TRBJ1-2	ASSEGRQGIDYGYT
TRBV18	TRBJ2-1	ASSPTSDRGREQF
TRBV5-1	TRBJ2-2	ASSPTGATGELF
TRBV11-2	TRBJ1-3	ASSPRTTYTGNTIY
TRBV5-1	TRBJ2-7	ASSPGGAYEQY
TRBV28	TRBJ2-1	ASSSYSYNEQF
TRBV2	TRBJ2-1	ASSPLAGQF
TRBV7-8	TRBJ2-5	ASSPGGRETQY
TRBV11-2	TRBJ2-5	ASSFGAQETQY
TRBV19	TRBJ2-5	ASKDGVQETQY
TRBV21-1	TRBJ1-1	ASSKGGTGGRRAF
TRBV9	TRBJ2-1	ASTGEGGGGYNEQF
TRBV7-2	TRBJ1-6	ASSPVGLNSPLH
TRBV7-9	TRBJ1-2	ASSPVTTANYGYT
TRBV10-3	TRBJ2-1	AVGSSTENEQF
TRBV6-6	TRBJ1-1	ASSYPQFTEAF
TRBV6-5	TRBJ2-7	ASSSGTGFGEQY
TRBV9	TRBJ2-4	ASSVGDGGSGNIQY
TRBV5-4	TRBJ1-2	ASSLDQGNGYT
TRBV14	TRBJ1-2	ASSPRTGEGYT
TRBV4-1	TRBJ1-2	ASSQDRSGPYYGYT
TRBV5-4	TRBJ2-3	ASSSGLVGADTQY
TRBV4-2	TRBJ1-2	ASTGGVSYGYT
TRBV18	TRBJ1-2	ASSPSPGQGAGGYT
TRBV7-9	TRBJ2-1	ASSSTGVNEQF
TRBV19	TRBJ2-1	ASSKWVASGDEQF
TRBV9	TRBJ2-1	ASTRLAGGQNEQF
TRBV4-2	TRBJ2-3	ASSQDSLAGLLNTQY
TRBV5-6	TRBJ2-3	ASQRGPTRTDTQY
TRBV28	TRBJ1-5	ASSFMYQPQH
TRBV7-2	TRBJ2-1	ASSLEGRNEQF
TRBV5-4	TRBJ2-3	ASRVAGSTDTQY